Below are 18 T cell receptor beta chains sequenced from a single sample in a study of control samples from healthy donors and cancer patients. TCRdb's copy holds only in-frame clones and misses some; the assay was immunoSEQ multiplex PCR. The table shows about 130,000 clones, with 85% to 95% occurring only once. The material sequenced was PBMCs. The receptors come from a man in his fifties or sixties with colorectal cancer.

The chain recombines TRBV7-8 with TRBJ2-3; no firm D call. Germline V gene data show CDR1 as SGHVS and CDR2 as FQNEAQ. V lost 5 bases and J 3 bases, leaving 6 bases between the germline ends. This CDR3 has 12 amino acids. CDR3 region: CASSRSTDTQYF. CDR3 DNA: TGTGCCAGCAGCCGTAGTACAGATACGCAGTATTTT.

This sequence joins TRBV5-6 and TRBJ2-2; D gene unclear. This CDR3 contains 14 residues. Germline values: CDR1 SGHDT, CDR2 YYEEEE. V lost 0 bases and J lost 3, with 6 bases in between. The CDR3 spells CASSLVPDTGELFF. The CDR3 coding sequence is TGTGCCAGCAGCTTGGTCCCTGACACCGGGGAGCTGTTTTTT.

The chain carries TRBV19 and TRBJ2-7, with D unresolved. There are 14 residues in the CDR3. Looked up from germline, CDR1 is LNHDA and CDR2 is SQIVND (reference sequence). V shed 1 base and J shed 1 base, with 8 bases lying between them. CDR3 coding DNA: TGTGCCAGTAGTATAGGTTCTCATTCCTACGAGCAGTACTTC. It specifies CASSIGSHSYEQYF.

The chain carries TRBV19 and TRBJ1-1; D unclear. V was shortened by 6 bases and J by 2 bases, with 7 bases between the two germline ends. CDR1 and CDR2 (germline): LNHDA, SQIVND (reference sequence). CDR3 size: 12 residues. The CDR3 coding sequence is TGTGCCAGTAGGGACCGTAACACTGAAGCTTTCTTT. This encodes CASRDRNTEAFF.

A single count supports this clone. The chain links TRBV19 to TRBJ1-1; 8 nucleotides agree with TRBD1. Germline-derived CDR1 and CDR2 are LNHDA and SQIVND (reference sequence). V dropped 6 bases and J dropped 0; count of bases not matched to a gene: 9. CDR3 length equals 16 residues. In DNA, the CDR3 is TGTGCCAGTAGGCCCACCGACAGGGGTCTGAACACTGAAGCTTTCTTT. Translated, it gives CASRPTDRGLNTEAFF.

This chain connects TRBV6-2 or TRBV6-3 to TRBJ1-1; D gene uncertain. This CDR3 has 12 residues. The V end lost 4 bases, the J end lost 10 bases, and 13 bases lay between the germline ends. The germline V gene has CDR1 MNHEY and CDR2 SVGEGT. CDR3 coding DNA: TGTGCCAGCAGTTTCCCTATGTCGGCAGCTTTCTTT. Residues: CASSFPMSAAFF.

The chain employs TRBV7-2 and TRBJ2-5; TRBD2 agrees at 9 bases. The CDR3 consists of 15 residues. V lost 5 bases and J lost 2; bases outside the gene matches: 6. Germline assignment: CDR1 SGHTA and CDR2 FQGNSA. The CDR3: CASSHSGGPQETQYF. In nucleotides, the CDR3 is TGTGCCAGCAGCCATAGCGGGGGACCTCAAGAGACCCAGTACTTC.

The chain couples TRBV19 to TRBJ2-4; 9 nucleotides line up with TRBD1. The J segment lost 3 bases and the V segment lost 5 bases, leaving 11 bases of the junction unmatched. Germline V gene data show CDR1 as LNHDA and CDR2 as SQIVND (reference sequence). The CDR3 is 17 residues long. This chain's CDR3 is CASSGGLVGQGKNIQYF. In DNA, the CDR3 is TGTGCCAGTAGTGGAGGGTTGGTGGGACAGGGCAAAAACATTCAGTACTTC. The full variable domain, with the rest looked up from reference TRBV19 and TRBJ2-4, is DGGITQSPKYLFRKEGQNVTLSCEQNLNHDAMYWYRQDPGQGLRLIYYSQIVNDFQKGDIAEGYSVSREKKESFPLTVTSAQKNPTAFYLCASSGGLVGQGKNIQYFGAGTRLSVL.

The genes are TRBV12-3 or TRBV12-4 and TRBJ2-3; 10 bases match TRBD2. The length of the CDR3 is 13 residues. CDR3 DNA: TGTGCTAGCGGGGGGCAATTACTAGATACGCAGTATTTT. Translation gives CASGGQLLDTQYF.

This chain connects TRBV12-3 or TRBV12-4 to TRBJ1-4, with D unresolved. This CDR3 is built from 12 residues. Trimming removed 6 bases from V and 11 bases from J, with 13 bases in between. In DNA form, the CDR3 reads TGTGCCAGCAGCCCAAAAGGAGGGAAACTGTTTTTT. Translation: CASSPKGGKLFF.

The V and J genes are TRBV11-2 and TRBJ2-7; the D call may be TRBD1 or TRBD2 (5 bases each). Germline CDR1 is SGHAT and CDR2 is FQNNGV. Trimming left V 2 bases short and J 2 bases short, with 13 bases between. CDR3 length: 15 residues. The CDR3 here is CASSLLEGIPYEQYF. The DNA of the CDR3 is TGTGCCAGCAGCTTACTCGAGGGGATACCCTACGAGCAGTACTTC.

This clone was seen a few times. The rearrangement joins TRBV30 to TRBJ2-7; TRBD1 aligns across 7 bases. Germline values: CDR1 GTSNPN, CDR2 SVGIG (reference sequence). The junction had 5 bases not matched to a gene; V was cut back by 0 bases and J by 9 bases. The CDR3 totals 12 residues. In DNA form, the CDR3 reads TGTGCCTGGAGTGTTGCTTACAGGGGGCAGTACTTC. Residues: CAWSVAYRGQYF.

This clone was seen once. V is TRBV9 and J is TRBJ2-4; 12 positions agree with TRBD1. The CDR3 spans 20 residues. V shed 0 bases and J 9 bases; nucleotides not matched to a gene: 19. From germline, CDR1 is SGDLS and CDR2 YYNGEE. CDR3 loop: CASSVETGTGGAEEVGIQYF. CDR3 nucleotide sequence: TGTGCCAGCAGCGTAGAAACCGGGACAGGGGGCGCGGAGGAGGTGGGCATTCAGTACTTC.

The chain joins TRBV5-6 to TRBJ1-2; TRBD1 might be the D (5 bases). CDR3 size: 14 residues. Trimming pared 0 bases from V and 1 base from J, leaving 7 bases between. Germline CDR1 SGHDT, CDR2 YYEEEE. The CDR3 here is CASSLGQGNYGYTF. The CDR3 nucleotides are TGTGCCAGCAGCTTGGGGCAGGGTAACTATGGCTACACCTTC.

The gene calls are TRBV18 and TRBJ1-4; perhaps TRBD1 as D (6 bases). The V end lost 3 bases, the J end lost 3 bases, and 11 bases lay between the germline ends. CDR3 length equals 15 residues. Per the germline V gene, CDR1 is KGHSH and CDR2 is LQKENI. CDR3 in DNA: TGTGCCAGCTCACCTTCGGACAGCCCTAATGAAAAACTGTTTTTT. Protein: CASSPSDSPNEKLFF.

The chain recombines TRBV5-1 with TRBJ2-1, with a weak D call TRBD2 (5 bases). Per the germline V gene, CDR1 is SGHRS and CDR2 is YFSETQ. The CDR3 runs 14 residues. V dropped 0 bases and J dropped 9 bases, with 13 bases sitting between them. The CDR3: CASSLELVGTEQFF. The CDR3 nucleotides read TGCGCCAGCAGCTTGGAACTAGTCGGAACTGAGCAGTTCTTC.

The gene calls are TRBV6-4 and TRBJ2-3; TRBD2 aligns across 9 bases. CDR3 size: 15 residues. V lost 5 bases, J lost 2 bases, and 5 bases stayed unmatched. Germline CDR1 and CDR2: MRHNA and SNTAGT. The CDR3 loop reads CASSLAGVATDTQYF. DNA for the CDR3: TGTGCCAGCAGTTTAGCGGGAGTCGCCACAGATACGCAGTATTTT.

The rearrangement joins TRBV5-1 to TRBJ2-4, with no clear D. With 0 bases removed from V and 0 bases from J, the gap between germline ends came to 13 bases. The CDR3 consists of 17 residues. Germline CDR1 SGHRS, CDR2 YFSETQ. CDR3 sequence (DNA): TGCGCCAGCAGCTTGGGCGGTACACTATTAGCCAAAAACATTCAGTACTTC. This translates into CASSLGGTLLAKNIQYF.